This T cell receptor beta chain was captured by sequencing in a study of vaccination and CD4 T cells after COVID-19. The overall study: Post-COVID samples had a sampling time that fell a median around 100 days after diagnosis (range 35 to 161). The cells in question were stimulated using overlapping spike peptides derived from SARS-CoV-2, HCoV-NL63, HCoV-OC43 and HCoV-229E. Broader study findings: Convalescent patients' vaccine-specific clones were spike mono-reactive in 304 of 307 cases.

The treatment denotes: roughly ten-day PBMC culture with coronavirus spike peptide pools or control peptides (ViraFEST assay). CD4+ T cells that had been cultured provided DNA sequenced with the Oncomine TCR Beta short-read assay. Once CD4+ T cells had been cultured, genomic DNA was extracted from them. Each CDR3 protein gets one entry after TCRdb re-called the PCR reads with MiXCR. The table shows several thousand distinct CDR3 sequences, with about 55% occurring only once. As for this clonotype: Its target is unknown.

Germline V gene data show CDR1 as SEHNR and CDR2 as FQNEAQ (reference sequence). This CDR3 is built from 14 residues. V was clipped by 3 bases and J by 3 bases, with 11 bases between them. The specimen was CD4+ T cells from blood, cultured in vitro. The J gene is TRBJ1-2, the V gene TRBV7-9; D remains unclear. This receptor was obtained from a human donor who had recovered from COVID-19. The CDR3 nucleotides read TGTGCCAGCAGCTTCACCCGGGAGGACTATGGCTACACCTTC. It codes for CASSFTREDYGYTF.